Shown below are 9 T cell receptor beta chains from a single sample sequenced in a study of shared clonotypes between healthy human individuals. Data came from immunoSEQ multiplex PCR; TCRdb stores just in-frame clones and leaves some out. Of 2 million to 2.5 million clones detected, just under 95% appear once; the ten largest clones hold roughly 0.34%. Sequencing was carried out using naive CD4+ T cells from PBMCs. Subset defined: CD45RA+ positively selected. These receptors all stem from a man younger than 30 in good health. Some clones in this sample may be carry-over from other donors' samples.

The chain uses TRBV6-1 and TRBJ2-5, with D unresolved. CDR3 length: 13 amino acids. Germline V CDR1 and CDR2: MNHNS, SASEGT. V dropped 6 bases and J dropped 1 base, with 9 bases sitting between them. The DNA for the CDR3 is TGTGCCAGCAGGCGCACAACCCAAGAGACCCAGTACTTC. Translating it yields CASRRTTQETQYF.

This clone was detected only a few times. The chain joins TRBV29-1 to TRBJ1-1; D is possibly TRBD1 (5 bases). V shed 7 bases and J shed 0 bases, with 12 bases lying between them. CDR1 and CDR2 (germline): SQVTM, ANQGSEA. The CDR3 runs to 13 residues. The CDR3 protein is CSGEGHLNTEAFF. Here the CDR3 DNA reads TGCAGCGGCGAAGGACACCTGAACACTGAAGCTTTCTTT.

CDR3 DNA: TGTGCCAGCAGCCCAAGTACAGCGGGAGGGCCCGGAGAGCAGTACTTC. Encoded protein: CASSPSTAGGPGEQYF. The chain uses TRBV4-2 and TRBJ2-5; 10 bases fit TRBD2. The CDR3 sequence is 16 residues long. The trim removed 4 bases at V and 11 bases at J, leaving 16 bases unmatched. CDR1 is LGHNA and CDR2 is YNFKEQ in the germline V gene.

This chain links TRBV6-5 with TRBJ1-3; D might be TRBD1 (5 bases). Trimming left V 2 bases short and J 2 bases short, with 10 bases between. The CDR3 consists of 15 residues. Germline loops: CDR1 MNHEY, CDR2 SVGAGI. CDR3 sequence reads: CASSYLPGAGNTIYF. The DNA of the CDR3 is TGTGCCAGCAGTTACCTTCCGGGGGCTGGAAACACCATATATTTT.

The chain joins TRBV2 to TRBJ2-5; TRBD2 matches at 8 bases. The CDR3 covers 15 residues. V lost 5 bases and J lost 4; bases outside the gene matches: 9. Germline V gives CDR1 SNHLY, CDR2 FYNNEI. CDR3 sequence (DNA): TGTGCCAGCAGTTTCCTAGCGGGTATCGGAGAGACCCAGTACTTC. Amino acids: CASSFLAGIGETQYF.

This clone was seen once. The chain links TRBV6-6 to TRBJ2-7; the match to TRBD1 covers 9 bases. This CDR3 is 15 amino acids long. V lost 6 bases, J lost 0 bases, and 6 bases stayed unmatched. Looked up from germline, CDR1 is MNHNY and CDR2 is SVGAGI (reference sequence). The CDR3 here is CASSGQGFNSYEQYF. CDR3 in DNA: TGTGCCAGCAGCGGACAGGGGTTTAACTCCTACGAGCAGTACTTC.

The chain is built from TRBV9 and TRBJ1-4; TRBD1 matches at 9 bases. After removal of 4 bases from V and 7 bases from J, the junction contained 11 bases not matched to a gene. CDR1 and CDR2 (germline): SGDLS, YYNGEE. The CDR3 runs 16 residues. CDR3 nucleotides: TGTGCCAGCAGCCCAACCTCGGGACAGGGTGGTGAAAAACTGTTTTTT. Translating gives CASSPTSGQGGEKLFF. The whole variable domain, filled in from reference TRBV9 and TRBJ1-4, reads DSGVTQTPKHLITATGQRVTLRCSPRSGDLSVYWYQQSLDQGLQFLIQYYNGEERAKGNILERFSAQQFPDLHSELNLSSLELGDSALYFCASSPTSGQGGEKLFFGSGTQLSVL.

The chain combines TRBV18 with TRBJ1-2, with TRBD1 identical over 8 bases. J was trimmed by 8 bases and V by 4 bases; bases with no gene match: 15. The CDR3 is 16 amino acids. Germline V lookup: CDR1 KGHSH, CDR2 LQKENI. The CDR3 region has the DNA TGTGCCAGCTCACTCGGACCCGGGACAGGACCCGGGGGCTACACCTTC. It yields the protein CASSLGPGTGPGGYTF.

The DNA of the CDR3 is TGCGCCAGCAGCCAAGAGTTGGTCAGGGGGATTTCCACAGATACGCAGTATTTT. Its protein is CASSQELVRGISTDTQYF. This rearrangement joins TRBV4-3 to TRBJ2-3; 7 bases map to TRBD1. CDR3 size: 18 residues. In germline, CDR1 is LGHNA, CDR2 YSLEER. Losses at the gene ends were 0 bases for V and 2 bases for J; bases not matched to a gene: 11.